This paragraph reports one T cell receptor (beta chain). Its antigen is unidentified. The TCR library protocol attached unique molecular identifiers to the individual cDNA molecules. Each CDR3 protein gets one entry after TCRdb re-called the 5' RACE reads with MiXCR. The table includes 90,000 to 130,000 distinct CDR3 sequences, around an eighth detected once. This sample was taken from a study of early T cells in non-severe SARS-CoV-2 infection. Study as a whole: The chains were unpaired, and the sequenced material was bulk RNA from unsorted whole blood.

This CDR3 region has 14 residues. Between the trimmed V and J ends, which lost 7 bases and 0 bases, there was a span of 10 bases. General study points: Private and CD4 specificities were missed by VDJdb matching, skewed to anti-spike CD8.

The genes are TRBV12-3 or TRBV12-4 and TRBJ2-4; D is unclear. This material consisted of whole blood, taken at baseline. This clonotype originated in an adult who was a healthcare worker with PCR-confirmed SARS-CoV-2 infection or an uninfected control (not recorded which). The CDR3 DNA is TGTGCCAGCACCCCGGCGATAGCCAAAAACATTCAGTACTTC. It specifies CASTPAIAKNIQYF.